A selection of T cell receptor beta chains follows, all from one sample in a study of T cells in Graves' hyperthyroidism and ophthalmopathy. TCRdb fed the multiplex PCR reads into MiXCR, producing one record per CDR3 protein. This table has 250,000 to 300,000 distinct CDR3 sequences, approximately 18% appearing once. Sample: blood. The receptors were sampled from a man between 45 and 60 years old with Graves' ophthalmopathy. CDR3s include the opening cysteine and the closing phenylalanine or tryptophan.

TRBV5-1	TRBJ1-4	CASSKGQGAINEKLFF
TRBV9	TRBJ2-1	CASSALLAGGRSSYNEQFF
TRBV5-1	TRBJ1-1	CASSLGLYRATEAFF
TRBV2	TRBJ1-2	CASSPDRSYGYTF
TRBV27	TRBJ2-7	CASSQRHSGVVLQEQYF
TRBV30	TRBJ1-2	CAFGQGAQGYTF
TRBV20-1	TRBJ2-4	CSARDWREGLAKNIQYF
TRBV7-2	TRBJ1-4	CASSPAGPRGEKLFF
TRBV20-1	TRBJ2-7	CSARGVTGLAAPYEQYF
TRBV6-1	TRBJ2-1	CASSRRPSRLYNEQFF
TRBV27	TRBJ1-1	CASSSAQGRNTEAFF
TRBV11-1	TRBJ2-7	CASSYQGYEQYF
TRBV30	TRBJ2-1	CAWRDEVAPRTSGRVGNEQFF
TRBV9	TRBJ1-1	CASSVESGWAGFNTEAFF
TRBV12-3/TRBV12-4	TRBJ1-4	CASSFQGEEKLFF
TRBV4-1	TRBJ2-3	CASSPTTGTDTQYF
TRBV12-3/TRBV12-4	TRBJ2-5	CASSLRGVETQYF
TRBV7-2	TRBJ2-2	CASSIGGSASTGELFF
TRBV5-6	TRBJ2-1	CASSLTTSEQFF
TRBV11-2	TRBJ2-7	CASSLISSASGTYEQYF
TRBV6-1	TRBJ2-7	CASTDKYYEQYF
TRBV7-2	TRBJ2-1	CASSSREYEQFF